The 2 T cell receptor beta chains below were found in one sample sequenced in a study of blood T cells in healthy people across ages. The use of a sample-barcoded 5' primer and a J-beta primer mix characterized a second PCR of roughly 6 to 11 cycles. TCRdb fed the 5' RACE reads into MiXCR, producing one record per CDR3 protein. The sample yields about 650,000 distinct CDR3 sequences, around 32% seen once. Specimen: blood. The origin of the receptors is a woman at least 80 years old in good health.

In the case of this clonotype: This could be a read error, since a much larger clone is one nucleotide away. This chain joins TRBV7-3 and TRBJ2-3, with 7 nucleotides matching TRBD1. CDR1 is SGHTA, CDR2 FQGTGA, per germline. The CDR3 is 15 amino acids. The CDR3 spells CASSYGTASTDTRYF. The CDR3 nucleotides read TGTGCCAGCAGCTATGGGACAGCTAGCACAGATACGCGGTATTTT.

This clonotype was detected ten times or more. The CDR3 protein is CASSHVAAWGNEQFF. Here the CDR3 DNA reads TGCGCCAGCAGCCACGTAGCGGCTTGGGGGAATGAGCAGTTCTTC. The chain recombines TRBV5-1 with TRBJ2-1, with D possibly being TRBD2 (6 bases). Trimming shortened V by 4 bases and J by 7 bases, and 18 bases separated the two germline ends. Germline V gene data show CDR1 as SGHRS and CDR2 as YFSETQ. This CDR3 has 15 residues.